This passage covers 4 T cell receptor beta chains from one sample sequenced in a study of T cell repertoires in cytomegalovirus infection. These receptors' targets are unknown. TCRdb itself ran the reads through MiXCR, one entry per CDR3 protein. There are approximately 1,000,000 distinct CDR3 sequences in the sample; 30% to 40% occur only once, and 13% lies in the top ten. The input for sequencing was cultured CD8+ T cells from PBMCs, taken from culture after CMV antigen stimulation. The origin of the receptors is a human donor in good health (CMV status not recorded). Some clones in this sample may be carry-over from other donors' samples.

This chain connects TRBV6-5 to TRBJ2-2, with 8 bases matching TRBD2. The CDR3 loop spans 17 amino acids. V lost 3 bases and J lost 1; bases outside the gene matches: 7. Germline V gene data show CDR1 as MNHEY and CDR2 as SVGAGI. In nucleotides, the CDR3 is TGTGCCAGCAGTTATTGGGAGGCGGGGGGGAACACCGGGGAGCTGTTTTTT. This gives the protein CASSYWEAGGNTGELFF.

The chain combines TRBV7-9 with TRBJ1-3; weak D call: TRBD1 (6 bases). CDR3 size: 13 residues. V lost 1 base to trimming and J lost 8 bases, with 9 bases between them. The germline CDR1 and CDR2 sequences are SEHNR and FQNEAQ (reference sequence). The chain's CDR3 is CASSLEGGHTIYF. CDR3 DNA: TGTGCCAGCAGCTTAGAAGGGGGACACACCATATATTTT.

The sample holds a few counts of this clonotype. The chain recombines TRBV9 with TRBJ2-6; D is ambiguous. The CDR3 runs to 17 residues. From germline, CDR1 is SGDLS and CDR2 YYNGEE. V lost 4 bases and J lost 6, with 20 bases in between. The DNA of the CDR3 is TGTGCCAGCAGCCCGCGAAGACCCCTTCACGAGGCCAACGTCCTGACTTTC. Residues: CASSPRRPLHEANVLTF.

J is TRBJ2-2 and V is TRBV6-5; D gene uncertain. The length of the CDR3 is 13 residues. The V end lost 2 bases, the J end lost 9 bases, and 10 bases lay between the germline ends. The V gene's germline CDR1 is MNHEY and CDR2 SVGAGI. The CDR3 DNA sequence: TGTGCCAGCAGTTACCCTCCTTTTAGGGAGCTGTTTTTT. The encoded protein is CASSYPPFRELFF.